Sequencing of this T cell receptor beta chain was carried out in a study of T-cell memory formation after mild COVID-19. Many counts were recorded for this clonotype. Using its own MiXCR run on the 5' RACE reads, TCRdb lists one record per CDR3 protein. Of about 190,000 distinct CDR3 sequences in the sample, around 19% were seen once. Per the germline V gene, CDR1 is SGHNT and CDR2 is YYREEE (reference sequence). Trimming cost V 0 bases and J 2 bases, with 5 bases left between them. This CDR3 has 13 residues. The receptor was derived from an adult woman who had mild COVID-19 (a few samples of this study predate the infection). Cell type and time point are not known. V gene TRBV5-4 combines with J gene TRBJ1-2, with D hard to call. The sample comprised PBMCs or a T cell subset sorted from them (not recorded which). CDR3 nucleotide sequence: TGTGCCAGCAGCTTGGCGAAGAACTATGGCTACACCTTC. Protein sequence: CASSLAKNYGYTF.